Following are 18 T cell receptor beta chains from one sample sequenced in a study of tumor-infiltrating lymphocytes in oesophageal squamous cell carcinoma. TCRdb re-derived calls from the PCR reads in MiXCR, one entry per CDR3 protein. The sample holds roughly 20,000 distinct CDR3 sequences, about 40% seen once. Source material: normal esophageal tissue next to the tumor. The receptors come from a female donor with esophageal squamous cell carcinoma.

This clonotype was seen at least ten times. A read error may be the cause here, since a much bigger clone is one base away. This chain connects TRBV6-1 to TRBJ2-6; either TRBD1 or TRBD2 may supply D (6 bases each). The J call may be faulty, since TRBJ2-7 better matches the DNA end. Per germline, CDR1 MNHNS and CDR2 SASEGT. The CDR3 runs to 15 residues. The CDR3: CASRAAEGGIYEQYF. As DNA, the CDR3 is TGTGCCAGCAGGGCCGCGGAGGGGGGAATATATGAGCAGTACTTC.

In this sample, this clonotype turned up many times. J is TRBJ1-2 and V is TRBV6-1; unclear D gene. The germline V and J ends were trimmed by 10 bases and 8 bases, with 14 bases remaining between them. The CDR3 has 11 amino acids. Germline CDR1 is MNHNS and CDR2 is SASEGT. The CDR3 DNA is TGTGCCATCCAAGCCCCCGGAGGCTACACCTTC. It is translated as CAIQAPGGYTF.

This clonotype appeared a few times. The final CDR3 position lacks the conserved phenylalanine or tryptophan, pointing to a likely read error. It is unclear where the CDR3 begins or ends on the DNA, so no DNA is shown, and the CDR3 is as TCRdb lists it. The rearrangement joins TRBV7-6 to TRBJ2-1; TRBD1 is the table's D call, not checked against the DNA. Including both end residues, the CDR3 is 17 amino acids long. Germline V gene sequence: CDR1 SGHVS, CDR2 FNYEAQ. CDR3 protein: CASSPRQGKDYGYTFGS.

The rearrangement joins TRBV28 to TRBJ2-1; D uncertain. With 8 bases removed from V and 8 bases from J, the gap between germline ends came to 10 bases. The CDR3 totals 11 residues. CDR1 is MDHEN, CDR2 SYDVKM, per germline. CDR3 region: CASGRLDEQFF. For the CDR3, the DNA is TGTGCCAGCGGACGCTTGGATGAGCAGTTCTTC.

The rearrangement uses TRBV24-1 and TRBJ2-3; 12 nucleotides match TRBD2. The closer fit of TRBJ2-1 to the DNA end suggests the J call may be wrong. The CDR3 sequence is 17 residues long. CDR1 and CDR2 (germline): KGHDR, SFDVKD. The CDR3 spells CATSDRLAGGGSNEQFF. CDR3 DNA sequence: TGTGCCACCAGTGACCGCCTAGCGGGAGGGGGATCCAATGAGCAGTTCTTC.

J is TRBJ2-1 and V is TRBV7-3; D gene uncertain. Per germline, CDR1 SGHTA and CDR2 FQGTGA. The CDR3 consists of 12 residues. V lost 5 bases, J lost 5 bases, and 7 bases lay in between. The CDR3 protein is CASSPSNNEQFF. CDR3 nucleotide sequence: TGTGCCAGCAGCCCGTCGAACAATGAGCAGTTCTTC. Using reference TRBV7-3 and TRBJ2-1 for the parts outside the CDR3, the full variable domain is GAGVSQTPSNKVTEKGKYVELRCDPISGHTALYWYRQSLGQGPEFLIYFQGTGAADDSGLPNDRFFAVRPEGSVSTLKIQRTERGDSAVYLCASSPSNNEQFFGPGTRLTVL.

CDR3 loop: CASKPGLATDTQYF. The CDR3 region has the DNA TGTGCCAGCAAACCTGGACTAGCGACAGATACGCAGTATTTT. The V call is TRBV27, the J call TRBJ2-3; 9 bases fit TRBD2. Looked up from germline, CDR1 is MNHEY and CDR2 is SMNVEV (reference sequence). V lost 7 bases to trimming and J lost 3 bases; unmatched junction nucleotides: 5. This CDR3 comprises 14 residues.

The gene calls are TRBV7-8 and TRBJ2-7; a possible D gene is TRBD2 (5 bases). This CDR3 contains 16 residues. Germline V lookup: CDR1 SGHVS, CDR2 FQNEAQ. Trimming cost V 1 base and J 7 bases, with 20 bases left between them. The CDR3 bases are TGTGCCAGCAGCTTAGTGCCTAGCCCTTCCTACAATGAGCAGTACTTC. This gives the protein CASSLVPSPSYNEQYF.

With respect to this clonotype: This may arise from a read error, as a much more abundant clone is one base away. V usage is TRBV2 and J usage is TRBJ2-3; 7 nucleotides line up with TRBD2. The end of the DNA is better explained by TRBJ2-7, so the J call may be wrong. In germline, CDR1 is SNHLY, CDR2 FYNNEI. There are 15 residues in the CDR3. CDR3: CASSEYLAAYNEQYF. The DNA for the CDR3 is TGTGCCAGCAGTGAATATCTAGCGGCCTACAATGAGCAGTACTTC.

This clonotype was seen only a few times. The V and J genes are TRBV7-2 and TRBJ2-1; D may match TRBD1 or TRBD2 (5 bases each). Germline V lookup: CDR1 SGHTA, CDR2 FQGNSA. The CDR3 runs 14 residues. V was shortened by 5 bases and J by 9 bases, with 17 bases between the two germline ends. The CDR3: CASSRDAALSEQFF. The CDR3 bases are TGTGCCAGCAGCAGGGACGCCGCTCTGAGTGAGCAGTTCTTC.

This clonotype is termed large (0.1 to 1%). The chain joins TRBV12-3 or TRBV12-4 to TRBJ2-2; TRBD2 aligns across 10 bases. The CDR3 consists of 16 residues. V trimming: 6 bases; J trimming: 7 bases; junction bases outside the gene matches: 11. CDR3 nucleotide sequence: TGTGCCAGCAGGAACGGGGTAGCGGGAGGTCACGGGGAGCTGTTTTTT. Translation: CASRNGVAGGHGELFF.

The chain is built from TRBV7-4 and TRBJ2-5; D could derive from TRBD1 or TRBD2 (5 bases each). The DNA end favors TRBJ2-1, so the J call may be wrong. The CDR3 covers 15 residues. The germline CDR1 and CDR2 sequences are SGHVT and SQSDAQ. In nucleotides, the CDR3 is TGTGCCAGCAGGAGCGGACAAGACTCCTACAATGAGCAGTTCTTC. Amino acids: CASRSGQDSYNEQFF.

Regarding this clonotype: At one boundary the junction diverges from the germline segment, which might be a read error. The chain employs TRBV12-3 or TRBV12-4 and TRBJ2-7; D remains unclear. CDR3 length: 14 amino acids. CDR3 DNA: TGTGCCAGCAGTTTAGGGGCCAGAACTTCACCCCCCCACTTC. It specifies CASSLGARTSPPHF.

This clonotype appeared a few times. The chain carries TRBV7-2 and TRBJ2-3; D unclear. CDR3 size: 13 residues. Germline CDR1 and CDR2: SGHTA and FQGNSA. Deletions cut 5 bases from V and 1 base from J, with 7 bases between. Here the CDR3 reads CASSPSRTDTQYF. In DNA form, the CDR3 reads TGTGCCAGCAGCCCTAGTCGCACAGATACGCAGTATTTT.

This clonotype appeared a few times. The rearrangement joins TRBV7-3 to TRBJ2-5, with D unclear. The CDR3 has 13 amino acids. Per the germline V gene, CDR1 is SGHTA and CDR2 is FQGTGA. Trimming stripped 5 bases from V and 5 bases from J, with 12 bases between. CDR3 region: CASSPARSETQYF. CDR3 DNA: TGTGCCAGCAGCCCTGCTAGATCCGAGACCCAGTACTTC.

The rearrangement links TRBV7-2 to TRBJ2-5; 11 nucleotides align to TRBD2. Matching the DNA end better, TRBJ2-7 makes the J call doubtful. The length of the CDR3 is 15 residues. Germline CDR1 is SGHTA and CDR2 is FQGNSA. Written as DNA, the CDR3 is TGTGCCAGCAGCTTAGCTCTAGCGGGGGGTTACGAGCAGTACTTC. Translation: CASSLALAGGYEQYF.

Points on this clonotype: The CDR3 carries no conserved terminal phenylalanine or tryptophan, so it likely arises from a read error. The DNA is left out, because the CDR3 cannot be placed on it with certainty; the CDR3 is given as TCRdb lists it. The chain recombines TRBV6-1 with TRBJ2-3; whether TRBD1, the table's D call, matches the DNA was not checked. Germline CDR1 is MNHNS and CDR2 is SASEGT. Counting both end residues, the CDR3 totals 14 amino acids. CDR3 protein: CASEGQTYEQYFGN.

The chain uses TRBV5-1 and TRBJ1-1; 8 nucleotides align to TRBD1. CDR1 is SGHRS, CDR2 YFSETQ, per germline. Trimming cost V 5 bases and J 5 bases; bases outside gene matches: 11. This CDR3 region has 15 residues. The CDR3 nucleotides are TGCGCCAGCAGTCCTCGACAGGGGAGGAAGACTGAAGCTTTCTTT. Protein sequence: CASSPRQGRKTEAFF.